This T cell receptor (beta chain) is drawn from a study of shared clonotypes between healthy human individuals. Trimming cost V 3 bases and J 8 bases; bases outside gene matches: 10. Germline CDR1 reads LNHDA; CDR2 reads SQIVND (reference sequence). This CDR3 has 15 residues. The table came from immunoSEQ multiplex PCR; TCRdb's copy has only in-frame clones and leaves some out. The sample consists of millions of clones, around nine tenths of them appearing once. The chain links TRBV19 to TRBJ1-5; 7 bases map to TRBD1. The TCR comes from a man younger than 30 in good health. The specimen sequenced was naive CD4+ T cells sorted from blood. Documented subset: CD45RA+ positively selected. CDR3 sequence: CASSIFGGGEKPQHF. Here the CDR3 DNA reads TGTGCCAGTAGTATCTTTGGAGGGGGCGAGAAGCCCCAGCATTTT.